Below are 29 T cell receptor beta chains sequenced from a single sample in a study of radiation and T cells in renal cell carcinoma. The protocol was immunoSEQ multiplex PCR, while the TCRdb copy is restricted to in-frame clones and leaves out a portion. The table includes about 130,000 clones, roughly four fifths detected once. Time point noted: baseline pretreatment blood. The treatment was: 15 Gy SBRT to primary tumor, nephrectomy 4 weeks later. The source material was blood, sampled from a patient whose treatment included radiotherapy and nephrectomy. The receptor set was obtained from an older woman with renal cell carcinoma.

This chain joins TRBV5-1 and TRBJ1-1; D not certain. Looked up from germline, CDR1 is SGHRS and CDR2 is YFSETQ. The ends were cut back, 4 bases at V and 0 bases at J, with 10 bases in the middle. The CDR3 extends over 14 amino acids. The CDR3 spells CASSPGTMNTEAFF. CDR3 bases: TGCGCCAGCAGCCCGGGAACTATGAACACTGAAGCTTTCTTT.

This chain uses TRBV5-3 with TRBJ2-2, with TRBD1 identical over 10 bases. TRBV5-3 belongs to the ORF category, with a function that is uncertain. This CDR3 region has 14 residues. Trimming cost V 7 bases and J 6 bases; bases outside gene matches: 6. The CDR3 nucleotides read TGTGCCAGAGGACAGGGGGAGGGCGCCGGGGAGCTGTTTTTT. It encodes CARGQGEGAGELFF.

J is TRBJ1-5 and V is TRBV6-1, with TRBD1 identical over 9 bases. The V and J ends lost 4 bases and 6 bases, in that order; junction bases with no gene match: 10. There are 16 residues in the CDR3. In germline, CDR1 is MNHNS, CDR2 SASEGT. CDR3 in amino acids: CASSVSGTGKAQPQHF. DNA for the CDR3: TGTGCCAGCAGTGTCTCCGGGACAGGGAAGGCTCAGCCCCAGCATTTT.

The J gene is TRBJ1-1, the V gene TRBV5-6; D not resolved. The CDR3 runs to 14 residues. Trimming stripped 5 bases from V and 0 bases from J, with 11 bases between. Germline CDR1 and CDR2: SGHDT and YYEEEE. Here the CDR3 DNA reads TGTGCCAGCAGTAAAGTGGGCATGAACACTGAAGCTTTCTTT. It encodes CASSKVGMNTEAFF.

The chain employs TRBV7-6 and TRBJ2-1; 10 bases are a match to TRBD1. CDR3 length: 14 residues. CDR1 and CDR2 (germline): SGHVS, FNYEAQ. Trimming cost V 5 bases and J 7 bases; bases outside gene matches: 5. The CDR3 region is CASSTRQGANEQFF. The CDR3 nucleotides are TGTGCCAGCAGCACCCGACAGGGGGCTAATGAGCAGTTCTTC.

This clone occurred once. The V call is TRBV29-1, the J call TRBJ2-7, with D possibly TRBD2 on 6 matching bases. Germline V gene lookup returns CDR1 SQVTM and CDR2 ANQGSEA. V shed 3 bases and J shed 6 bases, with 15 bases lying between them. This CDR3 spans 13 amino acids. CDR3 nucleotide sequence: TGCAGCGTTGAGGGGGGAGGTACCTTCGAGCAGTACTTC. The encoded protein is CSVEGGGTFEQYF.

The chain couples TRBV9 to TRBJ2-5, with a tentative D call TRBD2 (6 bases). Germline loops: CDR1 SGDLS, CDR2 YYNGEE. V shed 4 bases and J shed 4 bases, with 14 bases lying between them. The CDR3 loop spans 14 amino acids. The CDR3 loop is CASSRHLGGETQYF. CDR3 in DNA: TGTGCCAGCAGCCGACATTTGGGGGGAGAGACCCAGTACTTC.

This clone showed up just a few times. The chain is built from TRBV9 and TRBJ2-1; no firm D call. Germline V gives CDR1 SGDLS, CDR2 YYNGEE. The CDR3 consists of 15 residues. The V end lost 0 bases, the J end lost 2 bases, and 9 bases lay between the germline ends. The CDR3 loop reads CASSVGGEPYNEQFF. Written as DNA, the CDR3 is TGTGCCAGCAGCGTAGGTGGCGAACCCTACAATGAGCAGTTCTTC.

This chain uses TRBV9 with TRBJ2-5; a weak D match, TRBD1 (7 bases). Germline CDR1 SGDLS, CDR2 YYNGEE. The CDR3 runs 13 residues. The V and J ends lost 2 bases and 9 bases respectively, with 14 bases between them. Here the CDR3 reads CASSVQTGEAQYF. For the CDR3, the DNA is TGTGCCAGCAGCGTCCAAACAGGGGAGGCCCAGTACTTC. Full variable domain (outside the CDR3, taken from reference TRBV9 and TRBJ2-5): DSGVTQTPKHLITATGQRVTLRCSPRSGDLSVYWYQQSLDQGLQFLIQYYNGEERAKGNILERFSAQQFPDLHSELNLSSLELGDSALYFCASSVQTGEAQYFGPGTRLLVL.

In DNA, the CDR3 is TGTGCCAGCAGTTCAACAGGCAATAGCAATCAGCCCCAGCATTTT. Translating gives CASSSTGNSNQPQHF. The rearrangement links TRBV6-6 to TRBJ1-5; D possibly corresponds to TRBD1 (5 bases). Germline V gene lookup returns CDR1 MNHNY and CDR2 SVGAGI (reference sequence). The CDR3 contains 15 residues. Trimming removed 4 bases from V and 0 bases from J, with 10 bases in between.

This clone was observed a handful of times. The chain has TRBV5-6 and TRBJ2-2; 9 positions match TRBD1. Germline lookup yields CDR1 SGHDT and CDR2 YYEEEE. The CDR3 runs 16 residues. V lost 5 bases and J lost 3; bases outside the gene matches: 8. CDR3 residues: CASRARQGGYTGELFF. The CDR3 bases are TGTGCCAGCAGGGCTAGACAGGGGGGTTACACCGGGGAGCTGTTTTTT. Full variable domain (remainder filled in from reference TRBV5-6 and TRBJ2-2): DAGVTQSPTHLIKTRGQQVTLRCSPKSGHDTVSWYQQALGQGPQFIFQYYEEEERQRGNFPDRFSGHQFPNYSSELNVNALLLGDSALYLCASRARQGGYTGELFFGEGSRLTVL.

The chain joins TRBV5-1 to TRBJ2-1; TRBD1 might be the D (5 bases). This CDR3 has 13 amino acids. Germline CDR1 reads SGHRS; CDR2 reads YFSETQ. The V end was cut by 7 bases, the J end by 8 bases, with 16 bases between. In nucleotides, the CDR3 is TGCGCCAGCTCGGCGGACAATGGGGATGAGCAGTTCTTC. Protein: CASSADNGDEQFF.

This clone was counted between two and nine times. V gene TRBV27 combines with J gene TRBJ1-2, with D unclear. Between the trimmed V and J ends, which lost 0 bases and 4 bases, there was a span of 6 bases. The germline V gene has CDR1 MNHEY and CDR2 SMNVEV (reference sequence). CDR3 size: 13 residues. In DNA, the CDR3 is TGTGCCAGCAGTTTATCGGGCGGCTATGGCTACACCTTC. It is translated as CASSLSGGYGYTF.

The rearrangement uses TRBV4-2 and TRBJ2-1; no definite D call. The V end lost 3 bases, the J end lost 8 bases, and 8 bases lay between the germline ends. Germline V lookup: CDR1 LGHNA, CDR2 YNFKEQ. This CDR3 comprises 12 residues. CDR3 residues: CASSQLSYEQFF. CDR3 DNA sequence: TGTGCCAGCAGCCAGCTCTCATATGAGCAGTTCTTC.

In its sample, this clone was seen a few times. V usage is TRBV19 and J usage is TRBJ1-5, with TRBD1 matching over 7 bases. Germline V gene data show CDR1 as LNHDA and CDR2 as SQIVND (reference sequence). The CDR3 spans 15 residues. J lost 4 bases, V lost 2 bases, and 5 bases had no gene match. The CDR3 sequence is CASSISGGSNQPQHF. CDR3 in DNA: TGTGCCAGTAGTATATCAGGGGGGTCTAATCAGCCCCAGCATTTT.

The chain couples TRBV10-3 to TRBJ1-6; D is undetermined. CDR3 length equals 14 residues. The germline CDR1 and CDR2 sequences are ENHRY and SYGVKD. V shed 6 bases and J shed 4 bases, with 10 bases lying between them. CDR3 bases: TGTGCCATCAGCGACACGGATTATAATTCACCCCTCCACTTT. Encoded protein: CAISDTDYNSPLHF.

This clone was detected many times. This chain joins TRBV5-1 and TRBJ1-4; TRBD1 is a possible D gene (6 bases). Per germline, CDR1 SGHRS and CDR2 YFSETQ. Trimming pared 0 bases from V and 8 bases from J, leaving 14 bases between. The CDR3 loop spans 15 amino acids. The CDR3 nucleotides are TGCGCCAGCAGCTTGGCCGGGGGCAGGGCGGAAAAACTGTTTTTT. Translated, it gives CASSLAGGRAEKLFF.

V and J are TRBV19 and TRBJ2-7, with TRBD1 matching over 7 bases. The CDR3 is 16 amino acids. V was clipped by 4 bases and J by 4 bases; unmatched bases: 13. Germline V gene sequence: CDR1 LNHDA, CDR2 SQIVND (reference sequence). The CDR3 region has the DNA TGTGCCAGTAGTACAGAGACAGGGTCACCGGGGTACGAGCAGTACTTC. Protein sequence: CASSTETGSPGYEQYF.

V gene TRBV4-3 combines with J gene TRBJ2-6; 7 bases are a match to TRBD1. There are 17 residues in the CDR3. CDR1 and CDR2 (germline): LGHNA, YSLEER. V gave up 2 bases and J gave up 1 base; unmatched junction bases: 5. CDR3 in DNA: TGCGCCAGCAGCCAACGGGACAGCCCTTCTGGGGCCAACGTCCTGACTTTC. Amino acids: CASSQRDSPSGANVLTF.

The CDR3 bases are TGTGCCAGCAGCTACGGGCTGCAGCAGGGAAGAACCGGGGAGCTGTTTTTT. Translation: CASSYGLQQGRTGELFF. The J gene is TRBJ2-2, the V gene TRBV7-2; D is possibly TRBD1 (5 bases). V lost 4 bases, J lost 5 bases, and 20 bases lay in between. Germline V CDR1 and CDR2: SGHTA, FQGNSA. The CDR3 extends over 17 amino acids.

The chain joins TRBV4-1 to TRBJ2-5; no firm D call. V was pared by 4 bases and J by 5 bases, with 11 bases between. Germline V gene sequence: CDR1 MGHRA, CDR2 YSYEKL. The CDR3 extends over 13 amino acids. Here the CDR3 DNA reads TGCGCCAGCAGCCCCCGAGGTCAGGAGACCCAGTACTTC. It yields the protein CASSPRGQETQYF.

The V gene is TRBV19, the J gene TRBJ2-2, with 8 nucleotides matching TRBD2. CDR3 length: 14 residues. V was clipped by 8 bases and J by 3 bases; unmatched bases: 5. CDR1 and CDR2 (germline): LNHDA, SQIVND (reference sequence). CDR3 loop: CASRGGSDTGELFF. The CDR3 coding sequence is TGTGCCAGTCGGGGGGGGAGTGACACCGGGGAGCTGTTTTTT.

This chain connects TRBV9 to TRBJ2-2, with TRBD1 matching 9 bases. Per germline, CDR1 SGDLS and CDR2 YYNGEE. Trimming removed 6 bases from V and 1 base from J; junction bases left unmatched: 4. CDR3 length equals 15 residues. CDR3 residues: CASNTGGKNTGELFF. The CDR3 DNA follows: TGTGCCAGCAACACAGGGGGCAAGAACACCGGGGAGCTGTTTTTT. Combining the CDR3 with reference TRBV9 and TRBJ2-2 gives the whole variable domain DSGVTQTPKHLITATGQRVTLRCSPRSGDLSVYWYQQSLDQGLQFLIQYYNGEERAKGNILERFSAQQFPDLHSELNLSSLELGDSALYFCASNTGGKNTGELFFGEGSRLTVL.

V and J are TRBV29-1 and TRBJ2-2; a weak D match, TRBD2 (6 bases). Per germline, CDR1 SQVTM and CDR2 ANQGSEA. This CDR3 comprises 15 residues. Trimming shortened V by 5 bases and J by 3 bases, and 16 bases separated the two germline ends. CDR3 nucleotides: TGCAGCGTTCGCCCGGGCCCGGGGGACACCGGGGAGCTGTTTTTT. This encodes CSVRPGPGDTGELFF.

The DNA of the CDR3 is TGTGCCAGCAGCTTACTAGGGGCAGAGACCCAGTACTTC. Translating it yields CASSLLGAETQYF. This chain links TRBV7-2 with TRBJ2-5; possible D gene TRBD1, 5 bases. CDR1 SGHTA and CDR2 FQGNSA come from the germline V gene. The germline V and J ends were trimmed by 2 bases and 4 bases, with 8 bases remaining between them. CDR3 length: 13 residues.

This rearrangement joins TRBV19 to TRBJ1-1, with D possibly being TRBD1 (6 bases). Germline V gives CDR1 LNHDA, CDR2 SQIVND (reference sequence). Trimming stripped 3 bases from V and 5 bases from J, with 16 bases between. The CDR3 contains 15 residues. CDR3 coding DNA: TGTGCCAGTAGTATCGGGAGGGGGACCGGGACTGAAGCTTTCTTT. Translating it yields CASSIGRGTGTEAFF.

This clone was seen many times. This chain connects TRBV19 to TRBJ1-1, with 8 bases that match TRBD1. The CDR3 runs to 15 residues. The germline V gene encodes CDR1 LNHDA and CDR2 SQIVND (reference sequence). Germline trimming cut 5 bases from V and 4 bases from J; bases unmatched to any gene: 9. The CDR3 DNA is TGTGCCAGTAGTCCCCGACAGGGGAGAGGCACTGAAGCTTTCTTT. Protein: CASSPRQGRGTEAFF.

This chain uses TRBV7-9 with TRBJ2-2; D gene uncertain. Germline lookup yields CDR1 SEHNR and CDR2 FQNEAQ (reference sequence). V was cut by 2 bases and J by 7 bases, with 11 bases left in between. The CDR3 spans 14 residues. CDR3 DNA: TGTGCCAGCAGCTTAATTTTCTTGGGCGGGGAGCTGTTTTTT. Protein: CASSLIFLGGELFF.

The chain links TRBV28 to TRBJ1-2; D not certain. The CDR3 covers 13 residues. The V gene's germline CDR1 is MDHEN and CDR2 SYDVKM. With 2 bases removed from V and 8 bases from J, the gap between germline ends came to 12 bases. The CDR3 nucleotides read TGTGCCAGCAGTTTAGTAGGGCTAGGCGGCTACACCTTC. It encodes CASSLVGLGGYTF.